Each of the 27 T cell receptor beta chains below was sequenced from the same sample in a study of T cells in localized non-small cell lung cancer. Data came from immunoSEQ multiplex PCR; TCRdb stores just in-frame clones and leaves some out. Among approximately 72,000 clones listed, just under 85% were seen once. This material consisted of peripheral blood, taken before any cancer treatment. Receptors were obtained from a female donor of 60 years or more with stage I lung adenocarcinoma.

This chain connects TRBV7-9 to TRBJ2-7, with D unclear. The V gene's germline CDR1 is SEHNR and CDR2 FQNEAQ (reference sequence). This CDR3 region has 12 residues. The V and J ends lost 2 bases and 6 bases respectively, with 8 bases between them. For the CDR3, the DNA is TGTGCCAGCAGCTTAAATTCACGCGAGCAGTACTTC. Amino acid sequence: CASSLNSREQYF.

The gene calls are TRBV10-2 and TRBJ1-1; D might be TRBD1 (5 bases). Trimming left V 7 bases short and J 7 bases short, with 19 bases between. The CDR3 contains 14 residues. CDR1 and CDR2 from the germline V gene are WSHSY and SAAADI. The DNA of the CDR3 is TGCGCCAGCAAAATCTCACCGGGGCTCGGTGAAGCTTTCTTT. This sequence encodes CASKISPGLGEAFF.

CDR3 sequence (DNA): TGTGCCAGCAGCAAACGGAGCTACAATGAGCAGTTCTTC. This gives the protein CASSKRSYNEQFF. This rearrangement joins TRBV21-1 to TRBJ2-1; the D call in the table, TRBD2, was not verified against the DNA. TRBV21-1 is assigned pseudogene status. The CDR3 consists of 13 residues.

This clone turned up a few times. The genes are TRBV7-6 and TRBJ2-3; 8 nucleotides line up with TRBD1. Germline trimming cut 4 bases from V and 0 bases from J; bases unmatched to any gene: 6. This CDR3 has 16 amino acids. CDR1 is SGHVS and CDR2 is FNYEAQ in the germline V gene. CDR3 region: CASSSTGGLSTDTQYF. DNA of the CDR3: TGTGCCAGCAGCTCTACAGGGGGTCTAAGCACAGATACGCAGTATTTT.

This clone was seen only once. The V call is TRBV19, the J call TRBJ2-7; 10 bases match TRBD2. This CDR3 contains 15 residues. J lost 3 bases, V lost 6 bases, and 8 bases had no gene match. Germline assignment: CDR1 LNHDA and CDR2 SQIVND (reference sequence). The CDR3 reads CASSLSGGAFYEQYF. The CDR3 bases are TGTGCCAGTAGCCTCAGCGGGGGGGCCTTCTACGAGCAGTACTTC.

This sequence joins TRBV5-8 and TRBJ1-5; TRBD1 might be the D (5 bases). V lost 0 bases and J 6 bases, leaving 16 bases between the germline ends. Germline CDR1 reads SGHTS; CDR2 reads YDEGEE. CDR3 size: 16 residues. CDR3 DNA: TGTGCCAGCAGCTTGGTGGGGCCGGGGAAGGGTCAGCCCCAGCATTTT. It translates to CASSLVGPGKGQPQHF.

Concerning this clone: This sample includes further DNA sequences coding for the same CDR3. The rearrangement joins TRBV6-5 to TRBJ1-2; 7 bases are a match to TRBD1. The ends lost 5 bases at V and 5 bases at J; junction bases unmatched: 2. Germline loops: CDR1 MNHEY, CDR2 SVGAGI. The CDR3 runs 12 residues. The CDR3 DNA sequence: TGTGCCAGCAGTAGACAGGGATATGGCTACACCTTC. It specifies CASSRQGYGYTF.

This clone occurred a few times. The chain recombines TRBV5-1 with TRBJ1-1; TRBD1 aligns across 9 bases. V gave up 3 bases and J gave up 6 bases; unmatched junction bases: 3. Germline CDR1 SGHRS, CDR2 YFSETQ. The CDR3 runs 13 residues. DNA for the CDR3: TGCGCCAGCAGCTACGGGACAGGGTCTGAAGCTTTCTTT. The encoded protein is CASSYGTGSEAFF.

This sequence joins TRBV6-4 and TRBJ2-3; no firm D call. The CDR3 has 11 amino acids. V shed 5 bases and J shed 7 bases, with 7 bases lying between them. CDR1 and CDR2 (germline): MRHNA, SNTAGT. The CDR3 nucleotides read TGTGCCAGCAGTTATGGGAATACGCAGTATTTT. Encoded protein: CASSYGNTQYF.

The chain is built from TRBV28 and TRBJ1-5; D is ambiguous. Trimming pared 5 bases from V and 3 bases from J, leaving 23 bases between. Germline V gene data show CDR1 as MDHEN and CDR2 as SYDVKM. CDR3 length: 18 amino acids. CDR3 sequence reads: CASSPSGLRAGDNQPQHF. The CDR3 DNA reads TGTGCCAGCAGTCCGTCAGGTTTACGGGCAGGAGACAATCAGCCCCAGCATTTT. Based on the CDR3 plus reference TRBV28 and TRBJ1-5, the full variable domain is DVKVTQSSRYLVKRTGEKVFLECVQDMDHENMFWYRQDPGLGLRLIYFSYDVKMKEKGDIPEGYSVSREKKERFSLILESASTNQTSMYLCASSPSGLRAGDNQPQHFGDGTRLSIL.

This chain joins TRBV5-1 and TRBJ1-3, with a tentative D call TRBD1 (5 bases). Trimming cost V 0 bases and J 2 bases, with 15 bases left between them. The CDR3 spans 17 residues. CDR1 and CDR2 from the germline V gene are SGHRS and YFSETQ. This CDR3 is CASSLEVQGGTGNTIYF. Written as DNA, the CDR3 is TGCGCCAGCAGCTTGGAGGTTCAGGGCGGAACTGGAAACACCATATATTTT.

The rearrangement joins TRBV2 to TRBJ1-1; D possibly corresponds to TRBD1 (5 bases). The CDR3 runs to 14 residues. Germline CDR1 reads SNHLY; CDR2 reads FYNNEI. V shed 5 bases and J shed 0 bases, with 10 bases lying between them. This CDR3 is CASSIQVMNTEAFF. CDR3 bases: TGTGCCAGCAGTATACAGGTCATGAACACTGAAGCTTTCTTT.

Remarks on this clone: Other nucleotide sequences in the sample specify the same CDR3. The chain uses TRBV6-5 and TRBJ2-3; D is ambiguous. Germline CDR1 MNHEY, CDR2 SVGAGI. Trimming removed 5 bases at V and 5 bases at J, with 5 bases between. This CDR3 contains 11 residues. CDR3 bases: TGTGCCAGCAGTACCAGAGATACGCAGTATTTT. Its protein is CASSTRDTQYF.

CDR3 loop: CASSPPEKAKTQYF. The DNA of the CDR3 is TGTGCCAGCTCACCACCGGAAAAAGCAAAGACCCAGTACTTC. The chain uses TRBV18 and TRBJ2-5; unclear D gene. The V gene lost 0 bases and the J gene lost 6 bases, with 11 bases spanning the gap. The CDR3 loop spans 14 amino acids. Germline V gene data show CDR1 as KGHSH and CDR2 as LQKENI.

The V and J genes are TRBV28 and TRBJ1-5, with 8 nucleotides matching TRBD1. CDR3 length equals 16 residues. The junction had 12 bases not matched to a gene; V was cut back by 2 bases and J by 9 bases. Looked up from germline, CDR1 is MDHEN and CDR2 is SYDVKM. The CDR3 nucleotides are TGTGCCAGCAGTTTACAGCTAGGACAGGGTACGCGGCCCCAGCATTTT. Its translation is CASSLQLGQGTRPQHF.

The rearrangement links TRBV14 to TRBJ2-1, with 8 bases lining up with TRBD1. Germline loops: CDR1 SGHDN, CDR2 FVKESK. The CDR3 covers 13 residues. J gave up 13 bases and V 4 bases, and 9 bases lay outside the gene matches. DNA of the CDR3: TGTGCCAGCAGCCGGGACAGGTATTTGCCACAGTTCTTC. It is translated as CASSRDRYLPQFF.

In its sample, this clone was seen once. The chain is built from TRBV7-8 and TRBJ1-6; perhaps TRBD1 as D (5 bases). V was clipped by 2 bases and J by 10 bases, with 12 bases between them. CDR1 and CDR2 from the germline V gene are SGHVS and FQNEAQ. The CDR3 contains 14 residues. The CDR3 coding sequence is TGTGCCAGCAGCTTACTGACAGCGCAATCACCCCTCCACTTT. Translating gives CASSLLTAQSPLHF. Drawing the rest from reference TRBV7-8 and TRBJ1-6, the complete variable domain is GAGVSQSPRYKVAKRGQDVALRCDPISGHVSLFWYQQALGQGPEFLTYFQNEAQLDKSGLPSDRFFAERPEGSVSTLKIQRTQQEDSAVYLCASSLLTAQSPLHFGNGTRLTVT.

The chain is built from TRBV7-2 and TRBJ2-1; D is unclear. The CDR3 contains 17 residues. The germline V gene has CDR1 SGHTA and CDR2 FQGNSA. The germline V and J ends were trimmed by 1 base and 4 bases, with 17 bases remaining between them. The CDR3 here is CASSLGRAVKLYNEQFF. CDR3 nucleotides: TGTGCCAGCAGCTTAGGTCGGGCGGTAAAGCTGTACAATGAGCAGTTCTTC. Filled out from reference TRBV7-2 and TRBJ2-1, the complete variable domain reads GAGVSQSPSNKVTEKGKDVELRCDPISGHTALYWYRQSLGQGLEFLIYFQGNSAPDKSGLPSDRFSAERTGGSVSTLTIQRTQQEDSAVYLCASSLGRAVKLYNEQFFGPGTRLTVL.

This chain uses TRBV19 with TRBJ2-5; the D is unclear. Trimming pared 4 bases from V and 8 bases from J, leaving 14 bases between. This CDR3 comprises 13 residues. Germline CDR1 and CDR2: LNHDA and SQIVND (reference sequence). The CDR3 nucleotides are TGTGCCAGTAGTAATCCTTTAAGAAGAACCCAGTACTTC. Protein product: CASSNPLRRTQYF. The full variable domain, its missing parts supplied by reference TRBV19 and TRBJ2-5, is DGGITQSPKYLFRKEGQNVTLSCEQNLNHDAMYWYRQDPGQGLRLIYYSQIVNDFQKGDIAEGYSVSREKKESFPLTVTSAQKNPTAFYLCASSNPLRRTQYFGPGTRLLVL.

This sequence joins TRBV5-1 and TRBJ2-2; 11 bases map to TRBD1. Trimming removed 5 bases from V and 6 bases from J; junction bases left unmatched: 9. CDR3 length: 16 amino acids. Germline CDR1 and CDR2: SGHRS and YFSETQ. The CDR3 spells CASRQDRGLVSGELFF. As DNA, the CDR3 is TGCGCCAGCAGACAGGACAGGGGGCTGGTGTCCGGGGAGCTGTTTTTT.

The rearrangement joins TRBV4-1 to TRBJ2-1; the match to TRBD2 covers 11 bases. The CDR3 is 15 residues long. Germline lookup yields CDR1 MGHRA and CDR2 YSYEKL. J gave up 4 bases and V 6 bases, and 5 bases lay outside the gene matches. The chain's CDR3 is CASRTTSGMYNEQFF. In nucleotides, the CDR3 is TGCGCCAGCAGGACGACTAGCGGGATGTACAATGAGCAGTTCTTC.

This chain joins TRBV30 and TRBJ1-1; D uncertain. The CDR3 has 12 amino acids. V shed 4 bases and J shed 2 bases, with 8 bases lying between them. The germline gives CDR1 GTSNPN, CDR2 SVGIG (reference sequence). CDR3 amino acids: CAWNAGNTEAFF. The CDR3 region has the DNA TGTGCCTGGAACGCAGGAAACACTGAAGCTTTCTTT.

This chain links TRBV6-5 with TRBJ1-6, with D possibly matching TRBD1 (5 bases). V lost 5 bases, J lost 14 bases, and 13 bases lay in between. Germline lookup yields CDR1 MNHEY and CDR2 SVGAGI. CDR3 length equals 12 residues. The CDR3 is CASSAGTFSLHF. The DNA of the CDR3 is TGTGCCAGCAGTGCAGGGACCTTTTCCCTCCACTTT.

The chain employs TRBV19 and TRBJ2-6, with D perhaps being TRBD1 or TRBD2 (5 bases each). CDR3 size: 16 residues. Germline V gene sequence: CDR1 LNHDA, CDR2 SQIVND (reference sequence). Deletions cut 5 bases from V and 0 bases from J, with 11 bases between. CDR3 sequence reads: CASSGTGRSGANVLTF. In DNA, the CDR3 is TGTGCCAGTAGTGGTACGGGGCGCTCTGGGGCCAACGTCCTGACTTTC.

The CDR3: CASSFLGESSYEQYF. In DNA form, the CDR3 reads TGTGCCAGCAGTTTTTTGGGGGAGAGCTCCTACGAGCAGTACTTC. This chain joins TRBV28 and TRBJ2-7; D assignment may be TRBD1 or TRBD2 (5 bases each). In germline, CDR1 is MDHEN, CDR2 SYDVKM. CDR3 length: 15 amino acids. V was shortened by 3 bases and J by 0 bases, with 12 bases between the two germline ends.

The CDR3 region is CASSLSQYTEAFF. CDR3 DNA sequence: TGTGCCAGCAGCTTAAGTCAGTACACTGAAGCTTTCTTT. The V call is TRBV7-2, the J call TRBJ1-1; no clear D gene. CDR1 is SGHTA and CDR2 is FQGNSA in the germline V gene. V was shortened by 2 bases and J by 3 bases, with 7 bases between the two germline ends. The CDR3 runs to 13 residues.

This chain links TRBV7-3 with TRBJ2-1; D unclear. V was cut by 3 bases and J by 0 bases, with 12 bases left in between. Germline CDR1 and CDR2: SGHTA and FQGTGA. This CDR3 comprises 16 residues. The CDR3 nucleotides read TGTGCCAGCAGCTTGACGGGCGCTAGCTCCTACAATGAGCAGTTCTTC. It encodes CASSLTGASSYNEQFF.